This TCR beta chain emerged from a study of blood T cell repertoires in COVID-19. Study in general: Acute and convalescent COVID-19 specimens originated in the United States, Italy and Spain. Sources were T cells, B-cell-depleted T cells, or PBMCs; the material itself was cDNA or gDNA.

The germline gives CDR1 KGHSH, CDR2 LQKENI. This CDR3 has 15 residues. V lost 0 bases, J lost 5 bases, and 13 bases lay in between. In the source study's methods: Amplification from reference gene primers served as the basis for estimated nucleated cell counts. Sequencing used immunoSEQ multiplex PCR; TCRdb keeps in-frame clones, though not all of them. V, J and clone size derive from that table, while D and trimming were established from the DNA sequence. The sample lists 220,000 or so clones, 60% to 85% occurring once. The chain recombines TRBV18 with TRBJ2-5; D is possibly TRBD2 (5 bases). The sequenced material came from peripheral blood. This TCR derives from a woman between 70 and 85 years old with acute or convalescent COVID-19. CDR3 in DNA: TGTGCCAGCTCACCACCGTGGGGAGAGCCCGAGACCCAGTACTTC. This gives the protein CASSPPWGEPETQYF.